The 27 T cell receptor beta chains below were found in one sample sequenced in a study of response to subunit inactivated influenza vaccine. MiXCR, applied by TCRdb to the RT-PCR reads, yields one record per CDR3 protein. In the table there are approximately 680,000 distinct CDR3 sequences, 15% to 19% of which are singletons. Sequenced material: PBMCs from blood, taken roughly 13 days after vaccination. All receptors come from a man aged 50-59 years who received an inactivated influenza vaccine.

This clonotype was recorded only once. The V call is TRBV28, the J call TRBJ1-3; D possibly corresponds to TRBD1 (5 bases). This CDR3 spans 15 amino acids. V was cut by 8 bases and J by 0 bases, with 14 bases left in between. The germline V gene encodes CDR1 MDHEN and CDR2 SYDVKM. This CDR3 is CASEPDIFSGNTIYF. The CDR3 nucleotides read TGTGCCAGCGAACCGGACATATTCTCTGGAAACACCATATATTTT.

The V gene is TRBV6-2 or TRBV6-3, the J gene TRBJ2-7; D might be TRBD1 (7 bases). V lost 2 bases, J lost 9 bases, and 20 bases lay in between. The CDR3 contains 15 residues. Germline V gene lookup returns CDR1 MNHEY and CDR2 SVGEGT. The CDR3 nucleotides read TGTGCCAGCAGTTACCCGCGGGGACAGAGCATCGGGCAGTACTTC. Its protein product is CASSYPRGQSIGQYF.

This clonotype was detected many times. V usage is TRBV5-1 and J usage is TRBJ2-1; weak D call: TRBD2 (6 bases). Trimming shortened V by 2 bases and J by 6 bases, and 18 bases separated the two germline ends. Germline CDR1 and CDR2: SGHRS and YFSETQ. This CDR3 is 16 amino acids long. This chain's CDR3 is CASSFDLVGAGNEQFF. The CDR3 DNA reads TGCGCCAGCAGCTTTGATTTGGTTGGAGCGGGCAATGAGCAGTTCTTC.

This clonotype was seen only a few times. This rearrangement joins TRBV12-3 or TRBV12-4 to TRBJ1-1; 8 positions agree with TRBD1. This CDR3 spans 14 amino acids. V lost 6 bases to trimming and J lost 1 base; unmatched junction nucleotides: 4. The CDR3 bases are TGTGCCAGCAGCCGGGGACAGGCGAACACTGAAGCTTTCTTT. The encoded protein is CASSRGQANTEAFF.

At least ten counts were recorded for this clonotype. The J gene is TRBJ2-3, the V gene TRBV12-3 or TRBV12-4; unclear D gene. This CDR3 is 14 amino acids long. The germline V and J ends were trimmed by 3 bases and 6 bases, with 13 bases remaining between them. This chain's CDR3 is CASSFPTRFDTQYF. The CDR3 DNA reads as TGTGCCAGCAGTTTCCCCACCCGGTTCGATACGCAGTATTTT.

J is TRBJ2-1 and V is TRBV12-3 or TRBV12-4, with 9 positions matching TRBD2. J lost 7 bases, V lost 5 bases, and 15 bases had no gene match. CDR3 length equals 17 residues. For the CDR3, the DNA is TGTGCCAGCAGTCCGCGACAGTTTAGCGGGAGAGGAAATGAGCAGTTCTTC. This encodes CASSPRQFSGRGNEQFF.

CDR3 nucleotide sequence: TGTGCCAGCAGCCCACAAGACAGGCTAGCCTACGAGCAGTACTTC. It is translated as CASSPQDRLAYEQYF. The V call is TRBV9, the J call TRBJ2-7, with D possibly matching TRBD1 (6 bases). Germline V CDR1 and CDR2: SGDLS, YYNGEE. The V end lost 4 bases, the J end lost 2 bases, and 16 bases lay between the germline ends. The CDR3 is made up of 15 amino acids.

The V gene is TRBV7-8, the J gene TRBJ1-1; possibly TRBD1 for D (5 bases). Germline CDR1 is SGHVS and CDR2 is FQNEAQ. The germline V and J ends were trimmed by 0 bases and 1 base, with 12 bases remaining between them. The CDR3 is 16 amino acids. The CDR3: CASSLALGGRNTEAFF. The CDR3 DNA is TGTGCCAGCAGCTTAGCGCTTGGGGGGAGGAACACTGAAGCTTTCTTT.

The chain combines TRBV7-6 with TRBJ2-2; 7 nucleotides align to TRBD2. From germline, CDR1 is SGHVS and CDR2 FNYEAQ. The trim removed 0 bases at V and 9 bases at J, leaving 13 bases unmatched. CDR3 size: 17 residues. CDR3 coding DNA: TGTGCCAGCAGCTTAGCGGCCCCAGACGGGGGGTTCTGGGAGCTGTTTTTT. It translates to CASSLAAPDGGFWELFF.

The CDR3 sequence: CASSVAVWERKESTDTQYF. CDR3 coding DNA: TGTGCCAGCAGCGTAGCGGTTTGGGAGCGGAAGGAATCCACAGATACGCAGTATTTT. The chain is built from TRBV9 and TRBJ2-3; possible D gene TRBD2, 5 bases. V was clipped by 0 bases and J by 2 bases, with 22 bases between them. CDR3 length: 19 amino acids. Germline V gene data show CDR1 as SGDLS and CDR2 as YYNGEE.

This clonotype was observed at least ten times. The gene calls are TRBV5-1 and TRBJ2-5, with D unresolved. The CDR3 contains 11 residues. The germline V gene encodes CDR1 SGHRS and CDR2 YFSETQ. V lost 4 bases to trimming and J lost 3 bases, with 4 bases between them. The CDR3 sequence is CASSVEETQYF. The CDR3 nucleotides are TGCGCCAGCAGCGTCGAAGAGACCCAGTACTTC. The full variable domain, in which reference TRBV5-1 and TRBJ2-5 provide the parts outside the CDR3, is KAGVTQTPRYLIKTRGQQVTLSCSPISGHRSVSWYQQTPGQGLQFLFEYFSETQRNKGNFPGRFSGRQFSNSRSEMNVSTLELGDSALYLCASSVEETQYFGPGTRLLVL.

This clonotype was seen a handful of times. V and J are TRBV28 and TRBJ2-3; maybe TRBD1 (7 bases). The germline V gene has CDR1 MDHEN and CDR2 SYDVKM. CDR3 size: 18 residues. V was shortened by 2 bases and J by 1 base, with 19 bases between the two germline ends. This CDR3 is CASSLAQGGQERTDTQYF. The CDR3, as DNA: TGTGCCAGCAGTTTAGCTCAGGGAGGACAGGAGCGCACAGATACGCAGTATTTT.

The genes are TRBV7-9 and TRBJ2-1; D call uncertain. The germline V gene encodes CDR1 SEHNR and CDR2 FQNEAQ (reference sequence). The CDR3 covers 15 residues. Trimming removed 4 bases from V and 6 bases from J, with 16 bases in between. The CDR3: CASSWMGGVVNEQFF. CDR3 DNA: TGTGCCAGCAGCTGGATGGGTGGGGTCGTCAATGAGCAGTTCTTC.

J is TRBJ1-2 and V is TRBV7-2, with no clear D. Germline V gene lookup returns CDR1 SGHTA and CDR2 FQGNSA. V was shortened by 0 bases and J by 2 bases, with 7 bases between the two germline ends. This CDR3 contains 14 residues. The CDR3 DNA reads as TGTGCCAGCAGCTTAGCGGATCTAAACTATGGCTACACCTTC. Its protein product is CASSLADLNYGYTF.

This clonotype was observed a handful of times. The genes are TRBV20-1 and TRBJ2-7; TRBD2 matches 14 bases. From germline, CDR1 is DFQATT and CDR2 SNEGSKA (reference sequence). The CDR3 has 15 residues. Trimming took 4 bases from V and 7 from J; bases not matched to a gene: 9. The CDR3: CSAKPGTSGSWEQYF. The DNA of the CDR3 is TGCAGTGCTAAACCTGGGACTAGCGGGAGTTGGGAGCAGTACTTC.

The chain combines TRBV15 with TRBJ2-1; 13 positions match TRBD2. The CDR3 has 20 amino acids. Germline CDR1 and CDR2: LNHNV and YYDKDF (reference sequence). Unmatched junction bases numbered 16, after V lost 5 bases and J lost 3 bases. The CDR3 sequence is CATSFHRGLAGRFNYNEQFF. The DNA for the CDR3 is TGTGCCACCAGCTTCCACCGGGGACTAGCGGGACGTTTTAACTACAATGAGCAGTTCTTC.

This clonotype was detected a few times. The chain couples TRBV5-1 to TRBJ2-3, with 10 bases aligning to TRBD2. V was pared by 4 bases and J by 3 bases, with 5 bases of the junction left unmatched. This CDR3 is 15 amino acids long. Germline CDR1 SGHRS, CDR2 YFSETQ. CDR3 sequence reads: CASSPGLAETDTQYF. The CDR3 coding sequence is TGCGCCAGCAGCCCTGGACTAGCGGAGACAGATACGCAGTATTTT.

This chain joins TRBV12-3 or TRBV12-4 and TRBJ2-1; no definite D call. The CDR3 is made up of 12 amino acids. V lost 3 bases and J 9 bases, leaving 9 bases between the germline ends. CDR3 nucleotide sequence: TGTGCCAGCAGTTTCATAAGGAGTGAGCAGTTCTTC. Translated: CASSFIRSEQFF.

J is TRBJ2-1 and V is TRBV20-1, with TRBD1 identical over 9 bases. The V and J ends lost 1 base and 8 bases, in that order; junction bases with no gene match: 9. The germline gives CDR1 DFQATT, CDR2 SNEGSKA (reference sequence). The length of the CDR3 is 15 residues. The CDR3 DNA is TGCAGTGCTAGAGCGTGGGGACAGGGTATCGATGAGCAGTTCTTC. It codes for CSARAWGQGIDEQFF.

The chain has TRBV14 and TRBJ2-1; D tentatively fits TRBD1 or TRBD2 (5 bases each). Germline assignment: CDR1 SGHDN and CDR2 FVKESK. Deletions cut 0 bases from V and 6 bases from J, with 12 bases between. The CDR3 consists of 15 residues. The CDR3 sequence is CASSQELGPTNEQFF. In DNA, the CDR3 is TGTGCCAGCAGCCAAGAGTTGGGACCGACCAATGAGCAGTTCTTC.

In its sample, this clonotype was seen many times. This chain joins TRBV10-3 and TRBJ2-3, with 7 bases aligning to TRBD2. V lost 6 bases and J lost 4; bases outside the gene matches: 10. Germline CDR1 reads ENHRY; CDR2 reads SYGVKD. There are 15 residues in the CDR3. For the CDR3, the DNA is TGTGCCATCAGGTCCTCCTGGGGGGGTTCAGATACGCAGTATTTT. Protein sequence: CAIRSSWGGSDTQYF.

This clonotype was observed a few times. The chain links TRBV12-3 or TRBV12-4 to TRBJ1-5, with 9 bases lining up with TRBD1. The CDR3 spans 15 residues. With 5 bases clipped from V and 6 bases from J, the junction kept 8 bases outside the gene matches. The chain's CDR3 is CASSPSTGGGQPQHF. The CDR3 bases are TGTGCCAGCAGTCCCTCGACAGGGGGTGGTCAGCCCCAGCATTTT.

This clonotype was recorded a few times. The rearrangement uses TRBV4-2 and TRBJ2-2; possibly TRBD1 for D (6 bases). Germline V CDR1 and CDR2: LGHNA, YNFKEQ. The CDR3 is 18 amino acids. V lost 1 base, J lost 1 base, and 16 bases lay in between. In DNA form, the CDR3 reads TGTGCCAGCAGCCAAGCCCAACAGGGTTTGGAGAACACCGGGGAGCTGTTTTTT. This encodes CASSQAQQGLENTGELFF.

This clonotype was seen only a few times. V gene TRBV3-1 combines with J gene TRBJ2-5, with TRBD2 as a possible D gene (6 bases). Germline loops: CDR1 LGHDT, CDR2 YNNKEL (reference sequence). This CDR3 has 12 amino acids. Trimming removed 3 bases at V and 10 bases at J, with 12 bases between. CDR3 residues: CASSQKAGGQYF. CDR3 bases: TGTGCCAGCAGCCAGAAAGCCGGGGGCCAGTACTTC.

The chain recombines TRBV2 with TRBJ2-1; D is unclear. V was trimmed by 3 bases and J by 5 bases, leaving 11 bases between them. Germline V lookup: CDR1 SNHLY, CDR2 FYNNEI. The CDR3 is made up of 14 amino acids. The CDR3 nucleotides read TGTGCCAGCAGTGAGGCCAATGGGAACAATGAGCAGTTCTTC. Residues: CASSEANGNNEQFF.

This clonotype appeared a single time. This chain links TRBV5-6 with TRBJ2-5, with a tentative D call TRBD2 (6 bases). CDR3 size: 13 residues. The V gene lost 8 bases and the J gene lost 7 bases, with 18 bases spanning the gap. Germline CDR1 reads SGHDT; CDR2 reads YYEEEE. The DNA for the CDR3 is TGTGCCAGGGGCCGCGGGATTACGGGGACCCAGTACTTC. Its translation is CARGRGITGTQYF. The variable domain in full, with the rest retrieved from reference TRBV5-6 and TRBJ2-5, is DAGVTQSPTHLIKTRGQQVTLRCSPKSGHDTVSWYQQALGQGPQFIFQYYEEEERQRGNFPDRFSGHQFPNYSSELNVNALLLGDSALYLCARGRGITGTQYFGPGTRLLVL.

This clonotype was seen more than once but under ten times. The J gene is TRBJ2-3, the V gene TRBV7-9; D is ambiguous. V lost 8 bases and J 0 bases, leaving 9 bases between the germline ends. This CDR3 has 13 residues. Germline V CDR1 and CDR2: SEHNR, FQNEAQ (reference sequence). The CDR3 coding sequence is TGTGCCAGCGAGGATCCTAGCACAGATACGCAGTATTTT. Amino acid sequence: CASEDPSTDTQYF.